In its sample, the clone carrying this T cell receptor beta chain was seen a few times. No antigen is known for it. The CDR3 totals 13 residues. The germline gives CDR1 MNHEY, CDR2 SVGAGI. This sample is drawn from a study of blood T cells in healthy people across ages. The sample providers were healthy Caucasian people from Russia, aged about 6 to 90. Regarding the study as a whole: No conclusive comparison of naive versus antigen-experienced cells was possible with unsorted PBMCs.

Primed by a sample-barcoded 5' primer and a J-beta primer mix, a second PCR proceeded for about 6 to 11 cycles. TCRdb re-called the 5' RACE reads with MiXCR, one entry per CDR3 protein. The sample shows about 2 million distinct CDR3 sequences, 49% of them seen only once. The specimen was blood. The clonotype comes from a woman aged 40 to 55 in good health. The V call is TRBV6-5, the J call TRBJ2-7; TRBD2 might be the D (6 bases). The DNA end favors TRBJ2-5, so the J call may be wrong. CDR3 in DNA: TGTGCCAGCAGTTACGCCGACGGGGGGACCCAGTACTTC. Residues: CASSYADGGTQYF.